This TCR beta chain is from a study of blood T cell repertoires in COVID-19. At the level of the study: Sites across the United States, Italy and Spain contributed samples from acute and convalescent COVID-19.

Germline V CDR1 and CDR2: MDHEN, SYDVKM. Trimming removed 3 bases from V and 1 base from J, with 12 bases in between. CDR3 size: 15 residues. Using immunoSEQ multiplex PCR, the repertoire was profiled, and TCRdb retains in-frame clones only, with some absent. The table shows around 260,000 clones, with 85% occurring only once. V and J are TRBV28 and TRBJ2-5; D might be TRBD2 (6 bases). The receptor comes from a human donor in a cohort sampled during active COVID-19. The sample consisted of peripheral blood. In nucleotides, the CDR3 is TGTGCCAGCAGTTTTCGGGTAGCGGCCCAAGAGACCCAGTACTTC. As protein: CASSFRVAAQETQYF.